Presented here are 28 T cell receptor beta chains from one specimen sequenced in a study of T cell changes during pregnancy in multiple sclerosis. Assay: immunoSEQ multiplex PCR; the TCRdb copy retains only in-frame clones and omits some. The sample consists of 40,000 to 55,000 clones, about 90% of them appearing once. The sample in question was CD4+ T cells from peripheral blood mononuclear cells, obtained in the second trimester of pregnancy. All receptors derive from a female donor with multiple sclerosis, enrolled in a pregnancy study.

The gene calls are TRBV6-5 and TRBJ1-5, with D perhaps matching TRBD1 (6 bases). The CDR3 length is 13 residues. The germline CDR1 and CDR2 sequences are MNHEY and SVGAGI. Trimming took 6 bases from V and 4 from J, leaving 10 bases between them. In nucleotides, the CDR3 is TGTGCCAGCAGGGGAACAGGGAATCAGCCCCAGCATTTT. Its protein is CASRGTGNQPQHF.

The chain joins TRBV28 to TRBJ1-1, with TRBD1 matching 7 bases. Germline CDR1 is MDHEN and CDR2 is SYDVKM. V lost 5 bases to trimming and J lost 5 bases; unmatched junction nucleotides: 11. The CDR3 is 15 amino acids. DNA for the CDR3: TGTGCCAGCAGTCCTGACAGGGCGGTTTGGACTGAAGCTTTCTTT. Its protein product is CASSPDRAVWTEAFF.

The chain joins TRBV11-3 to TRBJ1-1; 7 bases fit TRBD1. The CDR3 runs to 16 residues. The germline gives CDR1 SGHNT, CDR2 YENEEA. After removal of 4 bases from V and 3 bases from J, the junction contained 11 bases not matched to a gene. The CDR3: CASSSRGGRGDTEAFF. For the CDR3, the DNA is TGTGCCAGCAGCTCCAGGGGCGGCAGGGGGGACACTGAAGCTTTCTTT. The complete variable domain, with remaining parts taken from reference TRBV11-3 and TRBJ1-1, reads EAGVVQSPRYKIIEKKQPVAFWCNPISGHNTLYWYLQNLGQGPELLIRYENEEAVDDSQLPKDRFSAERLKGVDSTLKIQPAELGDSAVYLCASSSRGGRGDTEAFFGQGTRLTVV.

The rearrangement links TRBV5-1 to TRBJ1-4; D gene unclear. The V gene lost 3 bases and the J gene lost 0 bases, with 6 bases spanning the gap. The germline gives CDR1 SGHRS, CDR2 YFSETQ. The CDR3 totals 14 residues. CDR3 in amino acids: CASSSQATNEKLFF. CDR3 in DNA: TGCGCCAGCAGCTCCCAGGCAACTAATGAAAAACTGTTTTTT.

The chain employs TRBV5-4 and TRBJ2-5, with D tentatively TRBD1 (5 bases). Trimming took off 4 bases at V and 2 bases at J, with 9 bases between the two ends. CDR3 length: 13 amino acids. The germline CDR1 and CDR2 sequences are SGHNT and YYREEE (reference sequence). CDR3: CASSTTVQETQYF. CDR3 in DNA: TGTGCCAGCAGCACGACAGTACAAGAGACCCAGTACTTC.

The chain carries TRBV4-2 and TRBJ2-1, with 9 nucleotides matching TRBD2. Germline V gene data show CDR1 as LGHNA and CDR2 as YNFKEQ. This CDR3 is 16 amino acids long. The V and J ends lost 3 bases and 10 bases, in that order; junction bases with no gene match: 13. The CDR3 loop reads CASSQPAGGSLKEQFF. The CDR3 coding sequence is TGTGCCAGCAGCCAGCCAGCGGGGGGTTCCCTAAAAGAGCAGTTCTTC.

The V call is TRBV27, the J call TRBJ2-5, with 12 bases aligning to TRBD2. Unmatched junction bases numbered 5, after V lost 2 bases and J lost 1 base. Germline CDR1 and CDR2: MNHEY and SMNVEV (reference sequence). There are 17 residues in the CDR3. The CDR3 bases are TGTGCCAGCAGTTTAAAAGGACTAGCGGGGACCCAAGAGACCCAGTACTTC. Its protein product is CASSLKGLAGTQETQYF.

The rearrangement links TRBV4-2 to TRBJ2-1, with TRBD2 matching 8 bases. The CDR3 loop spans 17 amino acids. Germline V CDR1 and CDR2: LGHNA, YNFKEQ. The J segment lost 2 bases and the V segment lost 1 base, leaving 7 bases of the junction unmatched. CDR3 residues: CASSQVLSGGTYNEQFF. The CDR3 coding sequence is TGTGCCAGCAGCCAAGTTTTATCGGGGGGGACCTACAATGAGCAGTTCTTC.

The chain has TRBV2 and TRBJ2-7, with TRBD1 identical over 9 bases. The length of the CDR3 is 15 residues. Per germline, CDR1 SNHLY and CDR2 FYNNEI. Unmatched junction bases numbered 7, after V lost 4 bases and J lost 3 bases. This CDR3 is CASSAETGGIYEQYF. DNA for the CDR3: TGTGCCAGCAGTGCGGAGACAGGGGGTATCTACGAGCAGTACTTC. Supplemented by reference TRBV2 and TRBJ2-7, the full variable domain reads EPEVTQTPSHQVTQMGQEVILRCVPISNHLYFYWYRQILGQKVEFLVSFYNNEISEKSEIFDDQFSVERPDGSNFTLKIRSTKLEDSAMYFCASSAETGGIYEQYFGPGTRLTVT.

This chain uses TRBV6-1 with TRBJ1-2; D call uncertain. Germline values: CDR1 MNHNS, CDR2 SASEGT. The CDR3 is made up of 13 amino acids. With 4 bases removed from V and 2 bases from J, the gap between germline ends came to 8 bases. The CDR3 here is CASSGGPNYGYTF. The CDR3 DNA is TGTGCCAGCAGTGGAGGGCCGAACTATGGCTACACCTTC.

The chain is built from TRBV2 and TRBJ2-1; the match to TRBD1 covers 8 bases. V lost 5 bases, J lost 2 bases, and 5 bases stayed unmatched. CDR1 and CDR2 from the germline V gene are SNHLY and FYNNEI. The CDR3 spans 15 residues. DNA for the CDR3: TGTGCCAGCAGTCCCGGACAGGGCGCCTACAATGAGCAGTTCTTC. Translated: CASSPGQGAYNEQFF.

V is TRBV29-1 and J is TRBJ2-1; TRBD2 aligns across 8 bases. After removal of 7 bases from V and 8 bases from J, the junction contained 10 bases not matched to a gene. CDR1 is SQVTM, CDR2 ANQGSEA, per germline. The CDR3 runs to 13 residues. In nucleotides, the CDR3 is TGCAGCGGGGGCAGCGGGAGAGGACATGAGCAGTTCTTC. Residues: CSGGSGRGHEQFF.

The chain is built from TRBV7-9 and TRBJ2-5; D may be TRBD2 (5 bases). Trimming took 3 bases from V and 2 from J, leaving 7 bases between them. Germline CDR1 reads SEHNR; CDR2 reads FQNEAQ (reference sequence). The CDR3 sequence is 13 residues long. CDR3 DNA: TGTGCCAGCAGCTTGGGAGTTCAAGAGACCCAGTACTTC. Protein: CASSLGVQETQYF.

V is TRBV9 and J is TRBJ1-3; D perhaps matches TRBD1 (6 bases). Germline V lookup: CDR1 SGDLS, CDR2 YYNGEE. The V end lost 4 bases, the J end lost 10 bases, and 12 bases lay between the germline ends. The CDR3 contains 12 residues. The CDR3 region is CASSIKGGTIYF. DNA of the CDR3: TGTGCCAGCAGCATAAAAGGGGGAACCATATATTTT.

The genes are TRBV6-1 and TRBJ2-7; 9 bases match TRBD2. Per the germline V gene, CDR1 is MNHNS and CDR2 is SASEGT. This CDR3 contains 17 residues. J lost 3 bases, V lost 3 bases, and 12 bases had no gene match. In nucleotides, the CDR3 is TGTGCCAGCAGTGAGTCTAGCCGGGCTAGCGGGAACTACGAGCAGTACTTC. Protein: CASSESSRASGNYEQYF.

This chain joins TRBV4-2 and TRBJ1-3, with D possibly matching TRBD1 (5 bases). V lost 0 bases and J lost 4, with 10 bases in between. The V gene's germline CDR1 is LGHNA and CDR2 YNFKEQ. CDR3 length equals 15 residues. Here the CDR3 DNA reads TGTGCCAGCAGCCAAGAGGTGGCAGGGGGAAACACCATATATTTT. Translated: CASSQEVAGGNTIYF.

This clone was seen just once. The V call is TRBV5-5, the J call TRBJ1-2, with D tentatively TRBD1 (6 bases). Trimming stripped 0 bases from V and 3 bases from J, with 12 bases between. Germline V gene data show CDR1 as SGHKS and CDR2 as YYEKEE (reference sequence). The CDR3 totals 15 residues. CDR3 loop: CASSLGWGQHYGYTF. As DNA, the CDR3 is TGTGCCAGCAGCTTGGGGTGGGGGCAGCACTATGGCTACACCTTC.

The chain couples TRBV11-2 to TRBJ1-4; D is uncertain. Trimming removed 1 base at V and 0 bases at J, with 6 bases between. Germline CDR1 SGHAT, CDR2 FQNNGV. The CDR3 runs to 15 residues. CDR3 sequence (DNA): TGTGCCAGCAGCTTAGTGGGAGCAACTAATGAAAAACTGTTTTTT. Translation gives CASSLVGATNEKLFF.

Only a few counts were recorded for this clone. The V gene is TRBV2, the J gene TRBJ1-5; D unresolved. CDR1 SNHLY and CDR2 FYNNEI come from the germline V gene. The CDR3 is made up of 13 amino acids. Between the trimmed V and J ends, which lost 3 bases and 0 bases, there was a span of 3 bases. DNA of the CDR3: TGTGCCAGCAGTGACGGTAGCAATCAGCCCCAGCATTTT. This translates into CASSDGSNQPQHF.

The J gene is TRBJ1-2, the V gene TRBV7-8, with TRBD1 matching over 7 bases. V lost 5 bases and J lost 7; bases outside the gene matches: 4. There are 12 residues in the CDR3. Germline lookup yields CDR1 SGHVS and CDR2 FQNEAQ. CDR3 coding DNA: TGTGCCAGCAGCCTCAGGGGGTTTGGCTACACCTTC. It yields the protein CASSLRGFGYTF.

This chain connects TRBV6-5 to TRBJ1-2; the match to TRBD1 covers 7 bases. The trim removed 0 bases at V and 7 bases at J, leaving 5 bases unmatched. Germline CDR1 is MNHEY and CDR2 is SVGAGI. The CDR3 sequence is 14 residues long. CDR3 protein: CASSYSGQGGGYTF. CDR3 DNA: TGTGCCAGCAGTTACTCGGGGCAGGGGGGTGGCTACACCTTC.

The rearrangement links TRBV18 to TRBJ1-5, with a weak D call TRBD1 (5 bases). Germline V gene sequence: CDR1 KGHSH, CDR2 LQKENI. Trimming stripped 3 bases from V and 3 bases from J, with 15 bases between. The CDR3 is 16 amino acids. CDR3 sequence: CASSPLDSSLNQPQHF. CDR3 DNA sequence: TGTGCCAGCTCACCGCTTGACAGTTCGCTCAATCAGCCCCAGCATTTT.

The gene calls are TRBV18 and TRBJ2-1; perhaps TRBD1 as D (6 bases). Germline V gene sequence: CDR1 KGHSH, CDR2 LQKENI. There are 16 residues in the CDR3. V lost 5 bases and J 0 bases, leaving 14 bases between the germline ends. The CDR3 DNA reads as TGTGCCAGCTCATCACGGACAGTAAGCTCCTACAATGAGCAGTTCTTC. This encodes CASSSRTVSSYNEQFF.

The V call is TRBV10-3, the J call TRBJ2-1; a possible D gene is TRBD1 (7 bases). Germline CDR1 ENHRY, CDR2 SYGVKD. This CDR3 is built from 13 residues. Trimming cost V 11 bases and J 9 bases, with 20 bases left between them. The CDR3 here is CAASARGSSEQFF. Here the CDR3 DNA reads TGTGCCGCTAGCGCCAGGGGGTCCAGTGAGCAGTTCTTC.

The gene calls are TRBV18 and TRBJ2-2; possibly TRBD1 for D (6 bases). V lost 6 bases and J 4 bases, leaving 12 bases between the germline ends. The CDR3 extends over 14 amino acids. Per germline, CDR1 KGHSH and CDR2 LQKENI. DNA for the CDR3: TGTGCCAGCTCGCCTGACAGGAGCACCGGGGAGCTGTTTTTT. As protein: CASSPDRSTGELFF. Supplemented by reference TRBV18 and TRBJ2-2, the full variable domain reads NAGVMQNPRHLVRRRGQEARLRCSPMKGHSHVYWYRQLPEEGLKFMVYLQKENIIDESGMPKERFSAEFPKEGPSILRIQQVVRGDSAAYFCASSPDRSTGELFFGEGSRLTVL.

The CDR3 DNA reads TGTGCCAGCAGCTTGGGGCAGGGGGCGGTGAACACTGAAGCTTTCTTT. Its translation: CASSLGQGAVNTEAFF. V and J are TRBV11-1 and TRBJ1-1, with TRBD1 matching 8 bases. The V and J ends lost 3 bases and 0 bases, in that order; junction bases with no gene match: 6. This CDR3 is 16 amino acids long. Germline values: CDR1 SGHAT, CDR2 FQDESV (reference sequence). The entire variable domain, with the rest obtained from reference TRBV11-1 and TRBJ1-1, is as follows: EAEVAQSPRYKITEKSQAVAFWCDPISGHATLYWYRQILGQGPELLVQFQDESVVDDSQLPKDRFSAERLKGVDSTLKIQPAELGDSAMYLCASSLGQGAVNTEAFFGQGTRLTVV.

This clone has just a few counts. The chain recombines TRBV4-1 with TRBJ1-2, with TRBD1 matching 7 bases. Per germline, CDR1 MGHRA and CDR2 YSYEKL. This CDR3 is built from 14 residues. V dropped 4 bases and J dropped 7; count of bases not matched to a gene: 9. CDR3 in amino acids: CASSLLWDSRGYTF. The CDR3 nucleotides are TGCGCCAGCAGCCTTCTGTGGGACAGCCGTGGCTACACCTTC.

The chain couples TRBV30 to TRBJ1-5; 7 bases map to TRBD1. This CDR3 contains 14 residues. Germline lookup yields CDR1 GTSNPN and CDR2 SVGIG (reference sequence). With 2 bases clipped from V and 4 bases from J, the junction kept 5 bases outside the gene matches. This chain's CDR3 is CAWSTRGRNQPQHF. CDR3 sequence (DNA): TGTGCCTGGAGTACCAGGGGGAGAAATCAGCCCCAGCATTTT.